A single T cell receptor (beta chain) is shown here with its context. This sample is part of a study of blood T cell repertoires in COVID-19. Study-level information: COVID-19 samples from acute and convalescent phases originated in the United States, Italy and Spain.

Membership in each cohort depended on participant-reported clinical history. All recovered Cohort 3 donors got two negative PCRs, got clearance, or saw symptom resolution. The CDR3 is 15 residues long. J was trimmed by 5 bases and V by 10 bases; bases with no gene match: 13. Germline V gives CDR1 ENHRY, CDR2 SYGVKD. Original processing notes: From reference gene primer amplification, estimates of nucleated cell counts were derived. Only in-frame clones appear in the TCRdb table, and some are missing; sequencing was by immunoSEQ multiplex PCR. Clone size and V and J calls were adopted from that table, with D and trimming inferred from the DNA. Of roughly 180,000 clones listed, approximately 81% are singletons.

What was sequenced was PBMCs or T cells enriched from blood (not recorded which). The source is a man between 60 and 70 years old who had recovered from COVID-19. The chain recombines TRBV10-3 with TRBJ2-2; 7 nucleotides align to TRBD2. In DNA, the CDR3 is TGTGCCACCGGCGTTAGTGGTAGCGGGACCGGGGAGCTGTTTTTT. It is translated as CATGVSGSGTGELFF.